The 17 T cell receptor beta chains in this list originate from one sample, sequenced in a study of early T cells in non-severe SARS-CoV-2 infection. TCRdb reanalysed the 5' RACE reads using MiXCR and keeps one entry per CDR3 protein. Of more than 25,000 distinct CDR3 sequences listed, about 4.5% are singletons. Sequenced here: whole blood, sampled at baseline. These receptors originate from an adult who was a healthcare worker with PCR-confirmed SARS-CoV-2 infection or an uninfected control (not recorded which).

This chain connects TRBV29-1 to TRBJ2-5; maybe TRBD2 (6 bases). Looked up from germline, CDR1 is SQVTM and CDR2 is ANQGSEA. The V gene lost 4 bases and the J gene lost 0 bases, with 9 bases spanning the gap. The CDR3 is 13 residues long. CDR3 loop: CSVGSGDQETQYF. The CDR3 DNA follows: TGCAGCGTTGGATCGGGGGACCAAGAGACCCAGTACTTC.

This clonotype showed up many times. CDR3 sequence (DNA): TGTGCCAGCAGAAAGGGTGGAGGTGGCTACACCTTC. It codes for CASRKGGGGYTF. V and J are TRBV12-3 or TRBV12-4 and TRBJ1-2; D not certain. There are 12 residues in the CDR3. Trimming removed 6 bases at V and 7 bases at J, with 12 bases between.

At least ten counts were recorded for this clonotype. The V and J genes are TRBV4-3 and TRBJ1-6, with TRBD1 identical over 10 bases. The CDR3 extends over 16 amino acids. The V and J ends lost 0 bases and 7 bases, in that order; junction bases with no gene match: 3. Germline CDR1 LGHNA, CDR2 YSLEER. Here the CDR3 reads CASSQEPGQGNSPLHF. CDR3 nucleotide sequence: TGCGCCAGCAGCCAAGAGCCGGGACAGGGGAATTCACCCCTCCACTTT.

This clonotype was seen repeatedly, ten times or more. The chain has TRBV18 and TRBJ2-2; 11 bases are a match to TRBD2. The J segment lost 0 bases and the V segment lost 1 base, leaving 4 bases of the junction unmatched. Germline loops: CDR1 KGHSH, CDR2 LQKENI. There are 18 residues in the CDR3. Written as DNA, the CDR3 is TGTGCCAGCTCACCACTAGCGGGGGGGCCCACGAACACCGGGGAGCTGTTTTTT. Translated: CASSPLAGGPTNTGELFF.

This clonotype has at least ten counts. J is TRBJ2-6 and V is TRBV29-1, with D perhaps given as TRBD1 or TRBD2 (6 bases each). The CDR3 has 18 amino acids. Germline assignment: CDR1 SQVTM and CDR2 ANQGSEA. Trimming removed 5 bases at V and 4 bases at J, with 24 bases between. Here the CDR3 DNA reads TGCAGCGTTAAGGGGGGTAATCCCAGCTCCAGAGGGGCCAACGTCCTGACTTTC. This gives the protein CSVKGGNPSSRGANVLTF.

The rearrangement joins TRBV20-1 to TRBJ2-1; 13 bases fit TRBD2. The J segment lost 2 bases and the V segment lost 7 bases, leaving 5 bases of the junction unmatched. The CDR3 spans 15 residues. CDR1 and CDR2 (germline): DFQATT, SNEGSKA (reference sequence). The CDR3 region is CSVTGLAGTYNEQFF. The DNA for the CDR3 is TGCAGTGTCACGGGACTAGCGGGGACCTACAATGAGCAGTTCTTC.

This clonotype was counted many times. Written as DNA, the CDR3 is TGCGCCAGCAGCCAAGTAGGGGGAAACACCGGGGAGCTGTTTTTT. Amino acids: CASSQVGGNTGELFF. V gene TRBV4-3 combines with J gene TRBJ2-2; possibly TRBD1 for D (6 bases). Between the trimmed V and J ends, which lost 1 base and 2 bases, there was a span of 8 bases. In germline, CDR1 is LGHNA, CDR2 YSLEER. There are 15 residues in the CDR3.

This clonotype was found many times. The gene calls are TRBV2 and TRBJ1-5, with a weak D call TRBD1 (5 bases). Trimming cost V 6 bases and J 2 bases, with 17 bases left between them. Germline values: CDR1 SNHLY, CDR2 FYNNEI. The CDR3 runs to 16 residues. CDR3 in amino acids: CASRSRARDGNQPQHF. The CDR3 coding sequence is TGTGCCAGCAGGTCGAGGGCCAGGGATGGCAATCAGCCCCAGCATTTT. Supplemented by reference TRBV2 and TRBJ1-5, the full variable domain reads EPEVTQTPSHQVTQMGQEVILRCVPISNHLYFYWYRQILGQKVEFLVSFYNNEISEKSEIFDDQFSVERPDGSNFTLKIRSTKLEDSAMYFCASRSRARDGNQPQHFGDGTRLSIL.

This clonotype showed up many times. The rearrangement joins TRBV7-2 to TRBJ2-3, with D tentatively TRBD2 (6 bases). Germline CDR1 reads SGHTA; CDR2 reads FQGNSA. The CDR3 runs 16 residues. V lost 3 bases, J lost 4 bases, and 17 bases lay in between. CDR3 DNA: TGTGCCAGCAGCTTTGGCGGGACGGGATGGGCAGATACGCAGTATTTT. Residues: CASSFGGTGWADTQYF.

This clonotype was seen more than once but under ten times. The rearrangement joins TRBV27 to TRBJ1-1; the D is unclear. Trimming shortened V by 0 bases and J by 4 bases, and 6 bases separated the two germline ends. This CDR3 has 13 amino acids. From germline, CDR1 is MNHEY and CDR2 SMNVEV (reference sequence). DNA for the CDR3: TGTGCCAGCAGTTTATCTGCAAGCACTGAAGCTTTCTTT. It translates to CASSLSASTEAFF.

This clonotype was found many times. V and J are TRBV3-1 and TRBJ2-1; D is possibly TRBD2 (6 bases). There are 19 residues in the CDR3. The germline CDR1 and CDR2 sequences are LGHDT and YNNKEL (reference sequence). Trimming pared 2 bases from V and 0 bases from J, leaving 20 bases between. This chain's CDR3 is CASSQSVIAGKSSYNEQFF. CDR3 nucleotides: TGTGCCAGCAGCCAATCGGTGATCGCGGGAAAGAGCTCCTACAATGAGCAGTTCTTC.

The CDR3 DNA reads TGTGCCAGCAGCTTCCGGACTAGCGGGGGGACCACAGATACGCAGTATTTT. It codes for CASSFRTSGGTTDTQYF. The chain has TRBV5-4 and TRBJ2-3; 14 nucleotides line up with TRBD2. CDR3 length equals 17 residues. The germline CDR1 and CDR2 sequences are SGHNT and YYREEE (reference sequence). With V trimmed by 2 bases and J by 2 bases, 4 bases remained unmatched. The entire variable domain, with the rest obtained from reference TRBV5-4 and TRBJ2-3, is as follows: ETGVTQSPTHLIKTRGQQVTLRCSSQSGHNTVSWYQQALGQGPQFIFQYYREEENGRGNFPPRFSGLQFPNYSSELNVNALELDDSALYLCASSFRTSGGTTDTQYFGPGTRLTVL.

Many counts were recorded for this clonotype. This chain joins TRBV28 and TRBJ1-5; D call uncertain. Germline V gives CDR1 MDHEN, CDR2 SYDVKM. Trimming removed 4 bases at V and 0 bases at J, with 16 bases between. This CDR3 spans 17 amino acids. CDR3 nucleotides: TGTGCCAGCAGTTCGCTTGGGGAGCAATATAGCAATCAGCCCCAGCATTTT. This codes for CASSSLGEQYSNQPQHF.

This clonotype was seen ten or more times. The chain uses TRBV5-4 and TRBJ2-7; the match to TRBD1 covers 7 bases. V shed 1 base, J shed 5 bases, and the junction held 3 bases outside the gene matches. The CDR3 covers 13 residues. Germline V gives CDR1 SGHNT, CDR2 YYREEE (reference sequence). The CDR3 nucleotides read TGTGCCAGCAGCTTGCGACAGGGAGACGAGCAGTACTTC. Translated, it gives CASSLRQGDEQYF.

This clonotype was recorded many times. This chain joins TRBV29-1 and TRBJ1-4; D unresolved. Germline-derived CDR1 and CDR2 are SQVTM and ANQGSEA. V lost 6 bases to trimming and J lost 12 bases, with 14 bases between them. The CDR3 extends over 11 amino acids. CDR3 protein: CSVLRAGELFF. Here the CDR3 DNA reads TGCAGCGTCTTGAGGGCAGGCGAACTGTTTTTT. Drawing the rest from reference TRBV29-1 and TRBJ1-4, the complete variable domain is SAVISQKPSRDICQRGTSLTIQCQVDSQVTMMFWYRQQPGQSLTLIATANQGSEATYESGFVIDKFPISRPNLTFSTLTVSNMSPEDSSIYLCSVLRAGELFFGSGTQLSVL.

This clonotype was observed at least ten times. This rearrangement joins TRBV13 to TRBJ2-7; 9 positions match TRBD2. Per germline, CDR1 PRHDT and CDR2 FYEKMQ (reference sequence). V trimming: 5 bases; J trimming: 0 bases; junction bases outside the gene matches: 5. This CDR3 contains 15 residues. CDR3 in amino acids: CASSLGAGGSYEQYF. The CDR3 coding sequence is TGTGCCAGCAGCCTTGGAGCGGGAGGCTCCTACGAGCAGTACTTC. Full variable domain (remainder filled in from reference TRBV13 and TRBJ2-7): AAGVIQSPRHLIKEKRETATLKCYPIPRHDTVYWYQQGPGQDPQFLISFYEKMQSDKGSIPDRFSAQQFSDYHSELNMSSLELGDSALYFCASSLGAGGSYEQYFGPGTRLTVT.

This clonotype was recorded many times. The chain couples TRBV7-2 to TRBJ1-1; no firm D call. V shed 5 bases and J shed 0 bases, with 13 bases lying between them. The CDR3 is 15 amino acids. The germline gives CDR1 SGHTA, CDR2 FQGNSA. The CDR3 protein is CASSPGGSLNTEAFF. The CDR3 DNA sequence: TGTGCCAGCAGCCCAGGCGGCAGCCTGAACACTGAAGCTTTCTTT.